The 17 T cell receptor beta chains presented below share a single source sample, sequenced in a study of T-cell reconstitution after alpha-beta-depleted transplantation in children. TCRbeta library construction was performed incorporating unique molecular identifiers. Each CDR3 protein is one row after TCRdb ran MiXCR on the PCR reads. The sample includes around 960,000 distinct CDR3 sequences, about 26% of them seen just once. This sample comprised PBMCs, mostly from graft donor cells, obtained 360 days after TCRalphabeta/CD19-depleted stem cell transplant. All receptors come from a boy in the first two years of life who had a stem cell transplant for SCID, so the T cells may come from the graft donor.

This chain links TRBV5-1 with TRBJ1-2, with a tentative D call TRBD1 (5 bases). This CDR3 has 12 residues. The germline V and J ends were trimmed by 3 bases and 4 bases, with 7 bases remaining between them. In germline, CDR1 is SGHRS, CDR2 YFSETQ. The CDR3 coding sequence is TGCGCCAGCAGCTGGGGCCTCTATGGCTACACCTTC. This sequence encodes CASSWGLYGYTF.

The chain is built from TRBV6-5 and TRBJ2-5; possibly TRBD1 or TRBD2 for D (6 bases each). The CDR3 runs to 16 residues. Germline V lookup: CDR1 MNHEY, CDR2 SVGAGI. The V end was cut by 6 bases, the J end by 2 bases, with 19 bases between. The CDR3 DNA reads as TGTGCCAGCAGCTTTACTAGCAGGAGGGGGCAAGAGACCCAGTACTTC. The encoded protein is CASSFTSRRGQETQYF.

This clonotype was observed a handful of times. This rearrangement joins TRBV25-1 to TRBJ2-1, with D unclear. Germline CDR1 MGHDK, CDR2 SYGVNS. The CDR3 contains 13 residues. V lost 0 bases, J lost 7 bases, and 7 bases lay in between. The CDR3 nucleotides read TGTGCCAGCAGTGAATACCTACGAAATGAGCAGTTCTTC. Amino acid sequence: CASSEYLRNEQFF.

V usage is TRBV20-1 and J usage is TRBJ1-5; D is unresolved. V was cut by 3 bases and J by 7 bases, with 10 bases left in between. Looked up from germline, CDR1 is DFQATT and CDR2 is SNEGSKA (reference sequence). This CDR3 has 12 amino acids. The CDR3 here is CSASYRAQPQHF. DNA of the CDR3: TGCAGTGCTAGTTACCGGGCCCAGCCCCAGCATTTT.

In this sample, this clonotype turned up a few times. This chain joins TRBV11-2 and TRBJ2-1; D is perhaps TRBD2 (5 bases). Germline CDR1 is SGHAT and CDR2 is FQNNGV. Trimming cost V 5 bases and J 0 bases, with 14 bases left between them. The length of the CDR3 is 16 residues. CDR3 amino acids: CASSRGYRSSYNEQFF. CDR3 nucleotide sequence: TGTGCCAGCAGCCGAGGGTACCGGAGCTCCTACAATGAGCAGTTCTTC. The complete variable domain, with remaining parts taken from reference TRBV11-2 and TRBJ2-1, reads EAGVAQSPRYKIIEKRQSVAFWCNPISGHATLYWYQQILGQGPKLLIQFQNNGVVDDSQLPKDRFSAERLKGVDSTLKIQPAKLEDSAVYLCASSRGYRSSYNEQFFGPGTRLTVL.

This clonotype occurred many times. The rearrangement joins TRBV12-3 or TRBV12-4 to TRBJ1-1; 8 bases are a match to TRBD1. This CDR3 has 13 residues. V dropped 6 bases and J dropped 4; count of bases not matched to a gene: 4. In nucleotides, the CDR3 is TGTGCCAGCAGCCGCGACAGGGGCACTGAAGCTTTCTTT. As protein: CASSRDRGTEAFF.

The chain carries TRBV15 and TRBJ2-3; D is uncertain. Germline V gives CDR1 LNHNV, CDR2 YYDKDF (reference sequence). The length of the CDR3 is 15 residues. V lost 6 bases and J 0 bases, leaving 13 bases between the germline ends. The CDR3 DNA sequence: TGTGCCACCAGGGAAGACAAGGCTAGCACAGATACGCAGTATTTT. It codes for CATREDKASTDTQYF. The full variable domain, in which reference TRBV15 and TRBJ2-3 provide the parts outside the CDR3, is DAMVIQNPRYQVTQFGKPVTLSCSQTLNHNVMYWYQQKSSQAPKLLFHYYDKDFNNEADTPDNFQSRRPNTSFCFLDIRSPGLGDTAMYLCATREDKASTDTQYFGPGTRLTVL.

The chain uses TRBV20-1 and TRBJ2-7; 7 nucleotides line up with TRBD1. This CDR3 has 16 amino acids. The germline V gene has CDR1 DFQATT and CDR2 SNEGSKA (reference sequence). Trimming at V came to 5 bases and at J to 2 bases, leaving 15 bases not matched to a gene. In nucleotides, the CDR3 is TGCAGTGCTGGTGGAGAGGACAGGTCCACCGCCTACGAGCAGTACTTC. Protein sequence: CSAGGEDRSTAYEQYF.

The genes are TRBV5-5 and TRBJ1-1; tentatively, D is TRBD1 (6 bases). V shed 4 bases and J shed 1 base, with 17 bases lying between them. Germline V gene data show CDR1 as SGHKS and CDR2 as YYEKEE (reference sequence). The CDR3 loop spans 16 amino acids. In DNA, the CDR3 is TGTGCCAGCAGCCGCAAAATTCGAGGGGGGAACACTGAAGCTTTCTTT. It yields the protein CASSRKIRGGNTEAFF.

This clonotype showed up just a few times. The chain couples TRBV29-1 to TRBJ1-1, with a tentative D call TRBD1 (6 bases). This CDR3 is built from 14 residues. Germline V gene lookup returns CDR1 SQVTM and CDR2 ANQGSEA. V dropped 6 bases and J dropped 1 base, with 15 bases sitting between them. The CDR3 loop is CSVARDTANTEAFF. The CDR3 bases are TGCAGCGTAGCCCGGGACACCGCGAACACTGAAGCTTTCTTT.

The CDR3 sequence is CSARVNRARDKNIQYF. The DNA for the CDR3 is TGCAGTGCTAGAGTAAACAGGGCTCGCGACAAAAACATTCAGTACTTC. J is TRBJ2-4 and V is TRBV20-1; weak D call: TRBD1 (6 bases). V was shortened by 1 base and J by 3 bases, with 16 bases between the two germline ends. Germline loops: CDR1 DFQATT, CDR2 SNEGSKA (reference sequence). The CDR3 spans 16 residues.

The sample holds a few counts of this clonotype. The gene calls are TRBV20-1 and TRBJ2-1; D possibly matches TRBD1 or TRBD2 (5 bases each). In germline, CDR1 is DFQATT, CDR2 SNEGSKA (reference sequence). The CDR3 is 15 amino acids. V dropped 0 bases and J dropped 4 bases, with 13 bases sitting between them. The DNA for the CDR3 is TGCAGTGCTAGAGACTGGGACCTTGGATACAATGAGCAGTTCTTC. Protein product: CSARDWDLGYNEQFF.

The chain employs TRBV6-2 or TRBV6-3 and TRBJ2-1; 7 nucleotides match TRBD1. Germline V CDR1 and CDR2: MNHEY, SVGEGT. This CDR3 is built from 21 residues. The V gene end was trimmed by 6 bases and the J gene end by 0 bases; junction bases not matched to a gene: 23. CDR3 region: CASSPPRLRDSGFSSYNEQFF. The CDR3 DNA reads TGTGCCAGCAGCCCGCCTCGCCTCCGGGACAGCGGATTCAGCTCCTACAATGAGCAGTTCTTC.

The genes are TRBV5-1 and TRBJ2-3; a weak D match, TRBD2 (6 bases). The V gene lost 4 bases and the J gene lost 0 bases, with 12 bases spanning the gap. CDR3 length: 15 residues. Germline values: CDR1 SGHRS, CDR2 YFSETQ. The chain's CDR3 is CASSLTSTSTDTQYF. CDR3 sequence (DNA): TGCGCCAGCAGCCTGACTAGTACTAGCACAGATACGCAGTATTTT.

This clonotype was observed a few times. This chain links TRBV7-9 with TRBJ2-1, with D unclear. V was clipped by 5 bases and J by 4 bases, with 15 bases between them. The CDR3 consists of 15 residues. CDR1 SEHNR and CDR2 FQNEAQ come from the germline V gene (reference sequence). CDR3 sequence (DNA): TGTGCCAGCAGCCCCCCCAAGGGTCGGTACAATGAGCAGTTCTTC. Amino acid sequence: CASSPPKGRYNEQFF.

The rearrangement joins TRBV12-3 or TRBV12-4 to TRBJ1-2; D is possibly TRBD1 (5 bases). The germline V and J ends were trimmed by 4 bases and 7 bases, with 19 bases remaining between them. The CDR3 runs to 15 residues. Written as DNA, the CDR3 is TGTGCCAGCAGTTCGGGACTTTCAATTACCTCTGGCTACACCTTC. Protein product: CASSSGLSITSGYTF.

The chain has TRBV2 and TRBJ2-3; TRBD2 matches at 7 bases. This CDR3 contains 10 residues. Germline lookup yields CDR1 SNHLY and CDR2 FYNNEI. Trimming cost V 8 bases and J 9 bases; bases outside gene matches: 2. In DNA, the CDR3 is TGTGCCAGCTCTAGCGGAACGCAGTATTTT. It specifies CASSSGTQYF.